This note documents a single T cell receptor (beta chain) sequence. The antigen remains unidentified. TCRdb's copy holds only in-frame clones and misses some; the assay was immunoSEQ multiplex PCR. The data show about 130,000 clones, with about nine tenths seen just once and around 5.9% held by the top ten. The sample is drawn from a study of T cell responses to AZD1222 COVID-19 vaccine. Points from the study as a whole: Spike-wide vaccine-associated CD4 TCRs dominated at 160-218 and 743-854.

Here the sequenced sample was peripheral blood, taken on day 0 of AZD1222 vaccination. This receptor was identified in an adult in good health.

CDR3 region: CASSERSEGNEQFF. In nucleotides, the CDR3 is TGTGCCAGCAGTGAAAGAAGCGAGGGCAATGAGCAGTTCTTC. This chain links TRBV6-1 with TRBJ2-1; a possible D gene is TRBD2 (5 bases). The CDR3 length is 14 residues. Germline CDR1 and CDR2: MNHNS and SASEGT. Trimming removed 2 bases at V and 6 bases at J, with 11 bases between.